The next 19 T cell receptor beta chains were all read from a single sample in a study of blood T cell repertoires in COVID-19. Sequencing used immunoSEQ multiplex PCR; TCRdb keeps in-frame clones, though not all of them. The sample includes roughly 300,000 clones, roughly 87% of them seen just once. Sequences were obtained from PBMCs or T cells enriched from blood (not recorded which). These receptors were collected from a woman between 25 and 40 years old who had recovered from COVID-19.

The chain links TRBV11-2 to TRBJ2-7, with TRBD1 matching 8 bases. Germline CDR1 reads SGHAT; CDR2 reads FQNNGV. The CDR3 consists of 14 residues. Germline trimming cut 1 base from V and 6 bases from J; bases unmatched to any gene: 5. The CDR3 bases are TGTGCCAGCAGCTTAGCCTGGACAGGGTTCGAGCAGTACTTC. It yields the protein CASSLAWTGFEQYF.

The gene calls are TRBV7-9 and TRBJ2-1; possible D gene TRBD1, 7 bases. This CDR3 spans 15 amino acids. The germline gives CDR1 SEHNR, CDR2 FQNEAQ (reference sequence). Trimming took 3 bases from V and 3 from J, leaving 12 bases between them. CDR3 sequence reads: CASSFQGGLYNEQFF. DNA for the CDR3: TGTGCCAGCAGCTTTCAGGGGGGCCTCTACAATGAGCAGTTCTTC.

This clone is a singleton in its sample. The CDR3 loop reads CASSHEGQGSWAFF. CDR3 DNA: TGCGCCAGCAGCCACGAGGGACAGGGGTCTTGGGCTTTCTTT. The rearrangement joins TRBV4-1 to TRBJ1-1; TRBD1 matches at 10 bases. Germline V gene sequence: CDR1 MGHRA, CDR2 YSYEKL. Trimming took 3 bases from V and 11 from J; bases not matched to a gene: 9. This CDR3 spans 14 amino acids.

This CDR3 reads CASSQMGTVGGYTF. In DNA form, the CDR3 reads TGTGCCAGTAGCCAAATGGGCACGGTAGGTGGCTACACCTTC. The chain combines TRBV19 with TRBJ1-2; D is ambiguous. Per the germline V gene, CDR1 is LNHDA and CDR2 is SQIVND (reference sequence). The germline V and J ends were trimmed by 6 bases and 7 bases, with 18 bases remaining between them. This CDR3 has 14 residues.

For this clone: Other DNA sequences of this sample code for an identical CDR3. J is TRBJ2-7 and V is TRBV30; D is ambiguous. This CDR3 has 11 amino acids. Trimming cost V 0 bases and J 6 bases, with 6 bases left between them. Germline-derived CDR1 and CDR2 are GTSNPN and SVGIG (reference sequence). DNA of the CDR3: TGTGCCTGGAGTGTATCCGGCGAGCAGTACTTC. Translated: CAWSVSGEQYF.

The chain links TRBV19 to TRBJ2-5, with D perhaps TRBD1 (5 bases). The germline CDR1 and CDR2 sequences are LNHDA and SQIVND (reference sequence). V dropped 3 bases and J dropped 5 bases, with 19 bases sitting between them. The CDR3 is made up of 16 amino acids. CDR3 sequence (DNA): TGTGCCAGTAGTATGCTTACAGGTGAAATCGGGGAGACCCAGTACTTC. As protein: CASSMLTGEIGETQYF.

The V call is TRBV3-1 (or the pseudogene TRBV3-2), the J call TRBJ1-1, with a tentative D call TRBD1 (5 bases). Germline CDR1 LGHDT, CDR2 YNNKEL (reference sequence). CDR3 size: 14 residues. Trimming shortened V by 7 bases and J by 6 bases, and 18 bases separated the two germline ends. The CDR3 DNA sequence: TGTGCCAGCAACCAGCGGGACCTTGGCTCTGAAGCTTTCTTT. Translated: CASNQRDLGSEAFF.

The rearrangement uses TRBV30 and TRBJ2-1; 9 positions agree with TRBD1. Per the germline V gene, CDR1 is GTSNPN and CDR2 is SVGIG (reference sequence). The CDR3 has 15 amino acids. Trimming at V came to 0 bases and at J to 4 bases, leaving 4 bases not matched to a gene. In nucleotides, the CDR3 is TGTGCCTGGAGTGTATGGGGACAGGGTTACAATGAGCAGTTCTTC. Its protein is CAWSVWGQGYNEQFF.

The gene calls are TRBV27 and TRBJ2-2, with 9 bases identical to TRBD1. V shed 6 bases, J shed 0 bases, and the junction held 5 bases outside the gene matches. This CDR3 is 16 amino acids long. Germline CDR1 reads MNHEY; CDR2 reads SMNVEV (reference sequence). This CDR3 reads CASSLRTGANTGELFF. The DNA of the CDR3 is TGTGCCAGCAGCCTAAGGACAGGGGCGAACACCGGGGAGCTGTTTTTT.

V is TRBV7-2 and J is TRBJ2-7; D uncertain. The CDR3 is made up of 12 amino acids. Deletions cut 5 bases from V and 0 bases from J, with 5 bases between. Germline CDR1 and CDR2: SGHTA and FQGNSA. CDR3 amino acids: CASSHYSYEQYF. CDR3 nucleotide sequence: TGTGCCAGCAGCCACTACTCCTACGAGCAGTACTTC.

J is TRBJ2-5 and V is TRBV10-1; TRBD1 matches at 7 bases. The J segment lost 1 base and the V segment lost 2 bases, leaving 10 bases of the junction unmatched. The CDR3 is 17 residues long. CDR1 WNHNN and CDR2 SYGVQD come from the germline V gene (reference sequence). The CDR3 is CASSEPKKTGIQETQYF. The CDR3 bases are TGCGCCAGCAGTGAGCCTAAAAAGACAGGGATCCAAGAGACCCAGTACTTC.

This clone was recorded a few times. The gene calls are TRBV19 and TRBJ1-1, with 10 bases that match TRBD1. The length of the CDR3 is 17 residues. V was clipped by 7 bases and J by 3 bases; unmatched bases: 14. CDR1 LNHDA and CDR2 SQIVND come from the germline V gene (reference sequence). This CDR3 is CASNHRDRGLEDTEAFF. DNA for the CDR3: TGTGCCAGTAACCACCGGGACAGGGGTCTCGAGGACACTGAAGCTTTCTTT. The complete variable domain, with remaining parts taken from reference TRBV19 and TRBJ1-1, reads DGGITQSPKYLFRKEGQNVTLSCEQNLNHDAMYWYRQDPGQGLRLIYYSQIVNDFQKGDIAEGYSVSREKKESFPLTVTSAQKNPTAFYLCASNHRDRGLEDTEAFFGQGTRLTVV.

This chain joins TRBV6-5 and TRBJ2-7, with D tentatively TRBD2 (6 bases). Trimming cost V 7 bases and J 2 bases, with 12 bases left between them. The CDR3 is made up of 13 amino acids. In germline, CDR1 is MNHEY, CDR2 SVGAGI. Here the CDR3 reads CASIRTNPYEQYF. The CDR3 DNA follows: TGTGCCAGCATCAGGACTAATCCCTACGAGCAGTACTTC.

V and J are TRBV7-8 and TRBJ2-2, with unresolved D. The CDR3 has 15 residues. Per the germline V gene, CDR1 is SGHVS and CDR2 is FQNEAQ. The germline V and J ends were trimmed by 2 bases and 0 bases, with 7 bases remaining between them. The CDR3 loop is CASSLQASNTGELFF. In DNA form, the CDR3 reads TGTGCCAGCAGCTTACAGGCCTCGAACACCGGGGAGCTGTTTTTT.

V usage is TRBV19 and J usage is TRBJ1-5; D not resolved. Between the trimmed V and J ends, which lost 5 bases and 0 bases, there was a span of 17 bases. In germline, CDR1 is LNHDA, CDR2 SQIVND (reference sequence). The length of the CDR3 is 17 residues. CDR3 sequence: CASSFHLGSASNQPQHF. For the CDR3, the DNA is TGTGCCAGTAGTTTTCACTTGGGCTCGGCTAGCAATCAGCCCCAGCATTTT.

The rearrangement joins TRBV27 to TRBJ1-2; 7 bases match TRBD1. Germline assignment: CDR1 MNHEY and CDR2 SMNVEV (reference sequence). With V trimmed by 7 bases and J by 7 bases, 9 bases remained unmatched. This CDR3 has 13 amino acids. CDR3: CASTQQGSSGYTF. The CDR3 region has the DNA TGTGCCAGCACCCAACAGGGGTCTTCTGGCTACACCTTC.

This sequence joins TRBV6-5 and TRBJ2-7, with a possible D match to TRBD1 (6 bases). The CDR3 loop spans 15 amino acids. Germline V CDR1 and CDR2: MNHEY, SVGAGI. Between the trimmed V and J ends, which lost 0 bases and 4 bases, there was a span of 13 bases. CDR3 in DNA: TGTGCCAGCAGTTACTCGGCAGGGGCGACTTACGAGCAGTACTTC. It is translated as CASSYSAGATYEQYF.

The CDR3 region is CASSFGQGANYGYTF. DNA of the CDR3: TGTGCCAGTAGTTTCGGACAGGGGGCTAACTATGGCTACACCTTC. The chain links TRBV19 to TRBJ1-2; TRBD1 agrees at 10 bases. The germline gives CDR1 LNHDA, CDR2 SQIVND (reference sequence). CDR3 length: 15 amino acids. V trimming: 5 bases; J trimming: 0 bases; junction bases outside the gene matches: 3.

V gene TRBV7-2 combines with J gene TRBJ2-7, with 9 bases aligning to TRBD1. The germline V gene has CDR1 SGHTA and CDR2 FQGNSA. The V gene end was trimmed by 2 bases and the J gene end by 3 bases; junction bases not matched to a gene: 5. The CDR3 runs to 15 residues. As DNA, the CDR3 is TGTGCCAGCAGCTTAACAGGGGGCGGATTCTACGAGCAGTACTTC. Protein: CASSLTGGGFYEQYF.